This T cell receptor beta chain was recorded in a study of identical twins. Broader study findings: Donors were not followed over many years; analysis was cross-sectional.

A word on this clonotype: The antigen remains undetermined.

TCRdb re-called the 5' RACE reads through MiXCR, storing one row per CDR3 protein. The table lists approximately 240,000 distinct CDR3 sequences, more than 13% of them singletons. Germline loops: CDR1 MNHEY, CDR2 SMNVEV (reference sequence). CDR3 length: 12 amino acids. V lost 8 bases and J lost 3, with 11 bases in between. The receptor comes from a woman between 18 and 30 years old in good health. Input material: memory (CD45RO+) T cells sorted from blood. The rearrangement uses TRBV27 and TRBJ2-7; D ambiguous. This CDR3 reads CASRRQNYEQYF. The CDR3 DNA sequence: TGTGCCAGCCGCCGCCAGAACTACGAGCAGTACTTC.